The present T cell receptor (beta chain) was sequenced within a study of PD-L1 blockade in urothelial cancer. Study-level information: Blood samples had a median of around 150,000 T cells. Overall study results and limits: For durable-benefit patients, tumor-associated blood clones expanded more at 3 weeks.

Trimming pared 1 base from V and 5 bases from J, leaving 14 bases between. CDR1 is SGHVS, CDR2 FQNEAQ, per germline. The CDR3 contains 15 residues. This clone has just a few counts. Its antigen is undetermined. Here immunoSEQ multiplex PCR was the method, and the copy in TCRdb shows in-frame clones only, minus some. The table records fewer than 85,000 clones, roughly 84% of them present only once. The time point: pretreatment peripheral blood. This rearrangement joins TRBV7-8 to TRBJ2-5; no definite D call. The sequences come from PBMCs, collected around atezolizumab (anti-PD-L1) treatment. This clonotype was obtained from a woman aged 70-85 years with urothelial cancer. The CDR3 DNA is TGTGCCAGCAGCTTAGGGGTTGTAGCTGGGGAGACCCAGTACTTC. Amino acids: CASSLGVVAGETQYF.